Reported below is one TCR beta chain. The sample originates from a study of blood T cell repertoires in COVID-19. Study at large: Samples taken during acute and convalescent COVID-19 were collected in the United States, Italy and Spain.

V was pared by 5 bases and J by 3 bases, with 10 bases of the junction left unmatched. The CDR3 is 15 residues long. Per germline, CDR1 SGHVS and CDR2 FNYEAQ. Sequencing was performed with immunoSEQ multiplex PCR; in TCRdb, only in-frame clones are kept and a portion is missing. The table lists a few hundred thousand clones, about four fifths of them singletons, with 3.4% in the top ten. The source is a woman between 18 and 29 years old with acute or convalescent COVID-19. The chain is built from TRBV7-6 and TRBJ2-7; 7 positions agree with TRBD1. Sequencing used peripheral blood. CDR3 sequence: CASSAGTVTGYEQYF. The CDR3 DNA follows: TGTGCCAGCAGCGCCGGGACAGTCACAGGCTACGAGCAGTACTTC.